These T cell receptor beta chains were read from a single sample in a study of blood T cell repertoires in COVID-19. Here immunoSEQ multiplex PCR was the method, and the copy in TCRdb shows in-frame clones only, minus some. The sample has 310,000 or so clones; roughly 90% are singletons. Sample: peripheral blood. All receptors derive from a man aged 25 to 40 with COVID-19, enrolled during active disease. CDR3s include the opening cysteine and the closing phenylalanine or tryptophan. Fields, in order: J gene, clone size, V gene, D gene, CDR3 DNA, CDR3 protein. A D gene is named only where the DNA matches it firmly. A row's size may be missing; if present it is once, few, many or a size class.

TRBJ2-7,.,TRBV6-1,.,TGTGCCAGCAGTGATCCGGTCACGGGCTACGAGCAGTACTTC,CASSDPVTGYEQYF
TRBJ2-5,once,TRBV9,TRBD1,TGTGCCAGCAGCGTTCACAGGGGGCCCCAAGAGACCCAGTACTTC,CASSVHRGPQETQYF
TRBJ1-1,.,TRBV5-8,TRBD1,TGTGCCAGCAGCTTCTACAGGGGAGGAAAAACTGAAGCTTTCTTT,CASSFYRGGKTEAFF
TRBJ2-7,.,TRBV7-2,.,TGTGCCAGCAGCTCCACTCACTACGAGCAGTACTTC,CASSSTHYEQYF
TRBJ1-1,.,TRBV9,TRBD1,TGTGCCAGCAGCGTAGCCGGGGACAGGAACACTGAAGCTTTCTTT,CASSVAGDRNTEAFF
TRBJ2-1,.,TRBV10-3,TRBD2,TGTGCCATCAGTGATCCCGGGACTAGCGTGTCCTACAATGAGCAGTTCTTC,CAISDPGTSVSYNEQFF
TRBJ1-1,.,TRBV29-1,.,TGCAGCGTCGTACAGCGGATGAACACTGAAGCTTTCTTT,CSVVQRMNTEAFF
TRBJ2-7,once,TRBV28,.,TGTGCCAGCAGTTCTACAGGGGGGGCACCCTACGAGCAGTACTTC,CASSSTGGAPYEQYF
TRBJ2-1,.,TRBV9,TRBD2,TGTGCCAGCAGCAAGGGGACTACCCCCTACAATGAGCAGTTCTTC,CASSKGTTPYNEQFF
TRBJ2-1,.,TRBV19,.,TGTGCCAGTAGTATAACAGGAGAGTACAATGAGCAGTTCTTC,CASSITGEYNEQFF
TRBJ2-5,.,TRBV27,TRBD1,TGTGCCAGCAGGCCCTTGGACAGGGATCAAGAGACCCAGTACTTC,CASRPLDRDQETQYF
TRBJ2-3,.,TRBV2,.,TGTGCCAGCAGTGATAGATGGACTACAGATACGCAGTATTTT,CASSDRWTTDTQYF
TRBJ1-2,.,TRBV7-3,.,TGTGCCAGCAGCTTAACATCCCTCAACGGGGGCTACACCTTC,CASSLTSLNGGYTF
TRBJ2-7,.,TRBV19,.,TGTGCCAGTAGTGAAACTAGTCTCTCCTACGAGCAGTACTTC,CASSETSLSYEQYF
TRBJ2-3,.,TRBV18,TRBD2,TGTGCCAGCTCACCCTTAGCGGGAAGCACAGATACGCAGTATTTT,CASSPLAGSTDTQYF
TRBJ2-1,.,TRBV18,TRBD2,TGTGCCAGCTCACCACCTAACAAACTAGCGGGAGCAAATGAGCAGTTCTTC,CASSPPNKLAGANEQFF
TRBJ2-7,.,TRBV28,.,TGTGCCAGCAGTTTAACGTCCCGCAGGGGACCCCCCTACGAGCAGTACTTC,CASSLTSRRGPPYEQYF
TRBJ2-2,.,TRBV7-2,.,TGTGCCAGCAGCTCCCAGTTAACCGGGGAGCTGTTTTTT,CASSSQLTGELFF
TRBJ1-2,once,TRBV28,.,TGTGCCAGCAGTTTATCAGGGTCGAACTATGGCTACACCTTC,CASSLSGSNYGYTF
TRBJ1-2,.,TRBV11-2,TRBD1,TGTGCCAGCAGCTTAGCGGACAGGTTCCCCTATGGCTACACCTTC,CASSLADRFPYGYTF
TRBJ1-2,many,TRBV9,TRBD1,TGTGCCAGCAGCATTCGGGACAGGGTGGGGTATGGCTACACCTTC,CASSIRDRVGYGYTF
TRBJ2-2,.,TRBV18,TRBD1,TGTGCCAGCTCACCCTACGGGACAGGGGTTACCGGGGAGCTGTTTTTT,CASSPYGTGVTGELFF
TRBJ2-7,.,TRBV21-1,.,TGTGCCAGCAGCTACAAGGGACACCAGAGCTCCTACGAGCAGTACTTC,CASSYKGHQSSYEQYF
TRBJ1-1,few,TRBV18,.,TGTGCCAGCTCACCACTTTACTCCGACACTGAAGCTTTCTTT,CASSPLYSDTEAFF
TRBJ1-2,.,TRBV5-8,.,TGTGCCAGCAGCTTGTCATATTCGGTGGGGGCCTATGGCTACACCTTC,CASSLSYSVGAYGYTF
TRBJ2-3,.,TRBV6-6,TRBD2,TGTGCCAGCAGTCTAGCGGGAGGGCTCGGAGTCACAGATACGCAGTATTTT,CASSLAGGLGVTDTQYF
TRBJ2-5,.,TRBV29-1,TRBD1,TGCAGCGTCGGACAGGGCCAAGAGACCCAGTACTTC,CSVGQGQETQYF
TRBJ2-7,.,TRBV5-1,.,TGCGCCAGCAGGTATCCACAGGGTAGTGACGAGCAGTACTTC,CASRYPQGSDEQYF
TRBJ1-1,.,TRBV7-9,.,TGTGCCAGCACCGAGTCACGGGGGGATCTAAACACTGAAGCTTTCTTT,CASTESRGDLNTEAFF
TRBJ1-1,.,TRBV18,.,TGTGCCAGCTCACCAGACAGTTTGATTGAAGCTTTCTTT,CASSPDSLIEAFF